The T cell receptor beta chain described here comes from a study of identical twins listed by TCRdb under 2016. Some background on the complete study: To test whether fetal clonotypes persist, this study deep-sequenced TCR alpha and beta repertoires from monozygotic twins, from unrelated adults of various ages, and from cord blood. Replicate twin experiments were performed at different times using different library preparation protocols to rule out contamination. The paper as a whole reports these results and caveats: Out-of-frame TCR alpha sharing in monozygotic twins was systematically underestimated by recombination models, whereas sharing between unrelated individuals was in agreement with the recombination models. Conclusions relied on cross-sectional statistical analysis, since the same donors could not be followed over many years. Out-of-frame TCR alpha sequences shared between twins showed an excess of low generation-probability sequences compared with coincidental sharing between unrelated individuals. Zero-insertion analyses could be partly confounded by invariant T cells such as MAIT and iNKT, though diverse VJ usage argued against such confounding for most clonotypes. Abundant cord blood beta clonotypes carried fewer insertions; young adult naive repertoires showed a weaker similar trend, while memory repertoires showed none. In beta out-of-frame sequences, excess twin sharing was weaker, because having fewer shared sequences lowered the signal-to-noise ratio.

With respect to this clonotype: Which antigen it targets is not known. No qualities accompany the bases; no much larger clone lies one base away.

Only healthy Caucasian donors were included. Three pairs of female monozygotic twins, all aged 18 to 29 years, made up the twin cohort. RNA for TCR libraries was isolated from peripheral blood mononuclear cells. The germline V gene yields KGHSH for CDR1 and LQKENI for CDR2. Including the terminal cysteine and phenylalanine, the CDR3 comprises 15 residues. The DNA shown is the 45-base CDR3, in frame from base 1. The junction shows trimming of 0 bases on V and 6 bases on J, plus 12 bases between the germline ends. Libraries came from 5' RACE. TCRdb lists the instrument as Illumina HiSeq 2000. Template switching introduced a universal primer binding site; the final cDNA contained a unique molecular identifier, enabling accurate counting of TCR cDNA molecules. First-strand cDNA for TCR alpha and beta chains was synthesized from specific primers in the conserved constant-segment region. To control for contamination, each cDNA library was double barcoded with a SMART-Mk sample barcode plus Illumina barcodes. TruSeq adapter sequences, together with Illumina sample barcodes, were added in two successive PCR steps. TCR alpha and beta cDNA libraries were sequenced on the Illumina HiSeq platform with custom primers. On the authors' methods: MiGEC processed the raw reads to extract unique molecular identifiers, while MiXCR was used to determine the CDR3 positions. Recombination models were inferred per individual with the repgenHMM and IGoR tools using an EM algorithm. The analysis of shared clonotypes was done with the tcR package in R, with sharing normalized by the product of cloneset sizes. Out-of-frame nonproductive sequences were analyzed to study raw recombination free of thymic and clonal selection effects. Using fastp trimming at Q25 and MiXCR clonotype assembly, TCRdb reanalyzed the public sequencing data and kept in-frame beta chains. Each entry merges the rows of one CDR3 protein and shows their most common DNA and genes. TCRdb, not the original authors, processed these V and J calls. Counted in this sample were around 690,000 distinct CDR3 sequences; 21% of them appeared once. Roughly 4.3% of the sample is held by the ten biggest clonotypes.

This same sample was also part of a study on T cells expressing NK-cell markers. The second source states: In sorted CD3+CD56+NKG2C+, CD3+CD56+NKG2C- and CD3+CD56-NKG2C+ T-cell subsets from 7 to 9 donors, TCR beta-chain repertoires were profiled. Of the eight sequenced donors, seven were found to be HCMV-seropositive and one was found to be HCMV-seronegative. In several experiments an anti-gammadeltaTCR antibody was added to restrict sorting to alphabetaTCR-expressing T cells. In roughly six donors, the dominant CD3+CD56+NKG2C+ clonotypes were among the top 10 CD8+ clonotypes and accounted for roughly 1.0-8% of CD8+ T cells. Those dominant clonotypes were again the most abundant among CD3+CD56-NKG2C+ cells in several donors, at about 28.3-65%. Whether the expanded NKG2C-expressing T cell clones were specific for HCMV antigens remained unclear. All eight donors whose samples were sequenced were randomly selected healthy volunteers, three of them men and five women. HCMV serostatus was determined by detecting HCMV-specific IgG in serum with a commercial ELISA kit. For about 6 donors, bulk peripheral blood T-cell repertoires were additionally sequenced from unsorted PBMC. MIGEC was used to demultiplex reads and group reads by UMI, and MiTCR was used to assemble and quantify clonotypes. To exclude erroneous sequences, only TCR cDNA sequences supported by at least two reads were retained. Downstream repertoire analysis used the tcR package, and clonotypes were matched across fractions by CDR3 nucleotide sequence plus V segment. VDJmatch was used to annotate antigen specificity against VDJdb, with one amino acid substitution allowed in CDR3.

The sequenced sample consisted of PBMCs. This receptor was identified in a woman under 30 in good health. The sequence is built from TRBV18 and TRBJ1-5; the D gene assignment is ambiguous. The DNA sequence reads TGTGCCAGCTCACCACCATTCTTTAGTGGTCAGCCCCAGCATTTT. Its product reads: CASSPPFFSGQPQHF.